This TCR beta chain was observed in a study of breast tumors, draining lymph nodes, adjacent tissues. In this sample, this clonotype turned up many times. As yet, its antigen is unknown. Whole-study results and caveats: Data only fit, rather than demonstrated, lymph node origin of most tumor T cells. Tumor TCR diversity was below lymph nodes but above nontumor tissue. Most tumor T cells seemingly derive from lymph node, then expand in tumor. Luminal-like breast cancer showed significantly higher tumor–nontumor repertoire similarity than basal-like.

MiXCR, applied by TCRdb to the multiplex PCR reads, yields one record per CDR3 protein. The sample contains 150,000 to 200,000 distinct CDR3 sequences, around 33% of which appear only once. Axillary draining lymph nodes of breast cancer patients supplied the node samples. Trimming left V 5 bases short and J 8 bases short, with 10 bases between. The CDR3 has 11 amino acids. In germline, CDR1 is DFQATT, CDR2 SNEGSKA (reference sequence). V usage is TRBV20-1 and J usage is TRBJ2-1; D is unclear. The source of this sequence is a female donor with breast cancer. Some clones in this sample may be carry-over from other donors' samples. Sequencing was done on a sample of axillary lymph node tissue. This CDR3 reads CSAYFDYEQFF. In DNA form, the CDR3 reads TGCAGTGCTTACTTCGACTATGAGCAGTTCTTC.